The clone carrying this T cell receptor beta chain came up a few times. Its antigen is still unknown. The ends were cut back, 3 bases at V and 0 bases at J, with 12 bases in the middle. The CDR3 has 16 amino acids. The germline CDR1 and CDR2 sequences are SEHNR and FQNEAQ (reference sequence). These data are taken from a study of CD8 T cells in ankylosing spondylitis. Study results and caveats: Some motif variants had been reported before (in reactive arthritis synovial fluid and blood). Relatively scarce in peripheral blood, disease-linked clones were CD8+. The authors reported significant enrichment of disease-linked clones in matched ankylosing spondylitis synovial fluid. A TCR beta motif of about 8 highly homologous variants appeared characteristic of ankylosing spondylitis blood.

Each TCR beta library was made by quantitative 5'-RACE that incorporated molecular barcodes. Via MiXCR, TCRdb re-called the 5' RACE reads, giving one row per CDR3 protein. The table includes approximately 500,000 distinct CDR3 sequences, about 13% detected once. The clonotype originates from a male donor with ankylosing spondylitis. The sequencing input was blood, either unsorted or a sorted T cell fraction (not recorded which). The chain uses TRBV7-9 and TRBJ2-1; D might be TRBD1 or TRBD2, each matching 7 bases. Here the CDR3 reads CASSFTGEGSYNEQFF. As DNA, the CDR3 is TGTGCCAGCAGCTTCACAGGGGAGGGCTCCTACAATGAGCAGTTCTTC.